The present T cell receptor beta chain was sequenced within a study of blood T cell repertoires in COVID-19. Study at large: COVID-19 samples from acute and convalescent phases originated in the United States, Italy and Spain. Sample material is recorded as cDNA or gDNA derived from T cells, B-cell-depleted T cells, or PBMCs.

CDR1 is SGHRS, CDR2 YFSETQ, per germline. V shed 4 bases and J 4 bases; nucleotides not matched to a gene: 4. The length of the CDR3 is 14 residues. In the original processing: From reference gene primer amplification, estimates of nucleated cell counts were derived. Assay: immunoSEQ multiplex PCR; the TCRdb copy retains only in-frame clones and omits some. V and J calls and clone size come straight from that table; D and trimming were deduced from the DNA. Of 100,000 to 150,000 clones listed, around 83% are singletons. The sequence was obtained from a middle-aged man with active or convalescent COVID-19. This sequence joins TRBV5-1 and TRBJ2-7, with 11 bases identical to TRBD1. The sample was peripheral blood. The chain's CDR3 is CASSSGTGGYEQYF. For the CDR3, the DNA is TGCGCCAGCAGCAGCGGGACAGGGGGGTACGAGCAGTACTTC. Together with reference TRBV5-1 and TRBJ2-7, the CDR3 gives the full variable domain: KAGVTQTPRYLIKTRGQQVTLSCSPISGHRSVSWYQQTPGQGLQFLFEYFSETQRNKGNFPGRFSGRQFSNSRSEMNVSTLELGDSALYLCASSSGTGGYEQYFGPGTRLTVT.